The text below deals with one T cell receptor (beta chain). Antigen unknown. The use of a sample-barcoded 5' primer and a J-beta primer mix characterized a second PCR of 7 to 11 cycles. One entry per CDR3 protein, called by TCRdb with MiXCR from the 5' RACE reads. Here the sample spans some 780,000 distinct CDR3 sequences, about 56% being singletons. The donors, aged roughly 6 to 90, were healthy Caucasians from Russia. This specimen belongs to a study of blood T cells in healthy people across ages. The CDR3 extends over 15 amino acids. Germline loops: CDR1 MRHNA, CDR2 SNTAGT. V lost 5 bases, J lost 2 bases, and 7 bases stayed unmatched. Study-wide results and caveats: No one knew whether donors had CMV, which possibly confounded expanded clonotype changes.

The V gene is TRBV6-4, the J gene TRBJ2-3; TRBD2 matches 7 bases. Specimen: blood. The source is a man between 35 and 55 years old in good health. CDR3 sequence reads: CASSSSSGNTDTQYF. CDR3 sequence (DNA): TGTGCCAGCAGTTCATCTAGCGGAAACACAGATACGCAGTATTTT.